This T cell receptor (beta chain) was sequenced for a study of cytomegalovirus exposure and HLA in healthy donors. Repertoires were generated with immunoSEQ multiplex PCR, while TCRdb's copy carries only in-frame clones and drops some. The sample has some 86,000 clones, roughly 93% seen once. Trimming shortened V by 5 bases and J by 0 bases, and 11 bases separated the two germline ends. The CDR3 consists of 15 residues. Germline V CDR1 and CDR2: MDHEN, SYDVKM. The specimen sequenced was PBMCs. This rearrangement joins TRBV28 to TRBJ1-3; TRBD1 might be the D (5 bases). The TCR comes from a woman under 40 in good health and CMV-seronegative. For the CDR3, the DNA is TGTGCCAGCAGTCTAGGGGTTTTCTCTGGAAACACCATATATTTT. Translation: CASSLGVFSGNTIYF.